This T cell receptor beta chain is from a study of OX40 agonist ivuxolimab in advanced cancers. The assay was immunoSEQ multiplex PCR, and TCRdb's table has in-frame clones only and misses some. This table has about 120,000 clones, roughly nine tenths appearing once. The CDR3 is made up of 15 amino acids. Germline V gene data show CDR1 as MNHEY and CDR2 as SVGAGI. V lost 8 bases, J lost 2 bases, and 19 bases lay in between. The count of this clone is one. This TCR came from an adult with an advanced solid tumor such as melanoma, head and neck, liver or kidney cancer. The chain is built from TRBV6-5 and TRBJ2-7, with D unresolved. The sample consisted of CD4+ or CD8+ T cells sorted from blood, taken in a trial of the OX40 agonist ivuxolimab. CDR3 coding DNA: TGTGCCAGCCATCGGGCCAAGAACCGGGCCTACGAGCAGTACTTC. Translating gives CASHRAKNRAYEQYF.